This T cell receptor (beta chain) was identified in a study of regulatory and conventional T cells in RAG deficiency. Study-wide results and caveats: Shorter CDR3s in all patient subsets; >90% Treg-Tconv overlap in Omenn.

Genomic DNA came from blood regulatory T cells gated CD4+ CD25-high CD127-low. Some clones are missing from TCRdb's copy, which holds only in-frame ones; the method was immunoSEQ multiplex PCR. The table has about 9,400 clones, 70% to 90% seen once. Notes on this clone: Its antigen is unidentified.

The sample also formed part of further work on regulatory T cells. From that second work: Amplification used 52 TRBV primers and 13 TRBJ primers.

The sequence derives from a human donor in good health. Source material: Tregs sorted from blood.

CDR3: CASSLGGAYGYTF. The CDR3 DNA sequence: TGTGCCAGCAGTTTAGGGGGGGCGTATGGCTACACCTTC. The chain recombines TRBV27 with TRBJ1-2; possibly TRBD1 for D (6 bases). The CDR3 contains 13 residues. The germline gives CDR1 MNHEY, CDR2 SMNVEV (reference sequence). Between the trimmed V and J ends, which lost 2 bases and 5 bases, there was a span of 9 bases.